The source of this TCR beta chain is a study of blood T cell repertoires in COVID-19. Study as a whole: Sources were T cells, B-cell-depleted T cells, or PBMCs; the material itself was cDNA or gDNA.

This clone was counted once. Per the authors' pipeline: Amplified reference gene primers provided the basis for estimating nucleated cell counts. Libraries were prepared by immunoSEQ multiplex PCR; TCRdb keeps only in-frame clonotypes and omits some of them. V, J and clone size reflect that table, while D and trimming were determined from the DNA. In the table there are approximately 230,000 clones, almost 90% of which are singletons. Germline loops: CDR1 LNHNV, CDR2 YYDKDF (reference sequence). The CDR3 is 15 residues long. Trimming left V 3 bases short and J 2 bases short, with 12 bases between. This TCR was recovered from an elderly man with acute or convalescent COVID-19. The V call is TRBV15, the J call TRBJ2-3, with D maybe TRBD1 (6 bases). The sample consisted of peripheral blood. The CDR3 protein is CATSSRDTYTDTQYF. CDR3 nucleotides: TGTGCCACCAGCAGCCGGGACACCTACACAGATACGCAGTATTTT.